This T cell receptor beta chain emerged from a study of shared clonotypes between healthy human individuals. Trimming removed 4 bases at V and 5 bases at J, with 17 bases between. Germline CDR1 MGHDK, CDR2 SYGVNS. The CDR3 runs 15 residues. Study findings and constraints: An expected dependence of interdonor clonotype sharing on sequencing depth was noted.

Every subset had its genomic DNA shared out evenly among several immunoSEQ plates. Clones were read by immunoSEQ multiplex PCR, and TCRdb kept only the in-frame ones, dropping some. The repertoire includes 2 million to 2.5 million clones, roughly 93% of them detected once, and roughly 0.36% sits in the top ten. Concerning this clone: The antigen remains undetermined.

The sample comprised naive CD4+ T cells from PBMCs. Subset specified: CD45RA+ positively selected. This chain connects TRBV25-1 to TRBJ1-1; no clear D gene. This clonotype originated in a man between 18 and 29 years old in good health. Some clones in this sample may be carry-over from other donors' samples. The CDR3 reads CASSGIMTTATEAFF. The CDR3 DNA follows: TGTGCCAGCAGTGGAATTATGACAACAGCAACTGAAGCTTTCTTT.